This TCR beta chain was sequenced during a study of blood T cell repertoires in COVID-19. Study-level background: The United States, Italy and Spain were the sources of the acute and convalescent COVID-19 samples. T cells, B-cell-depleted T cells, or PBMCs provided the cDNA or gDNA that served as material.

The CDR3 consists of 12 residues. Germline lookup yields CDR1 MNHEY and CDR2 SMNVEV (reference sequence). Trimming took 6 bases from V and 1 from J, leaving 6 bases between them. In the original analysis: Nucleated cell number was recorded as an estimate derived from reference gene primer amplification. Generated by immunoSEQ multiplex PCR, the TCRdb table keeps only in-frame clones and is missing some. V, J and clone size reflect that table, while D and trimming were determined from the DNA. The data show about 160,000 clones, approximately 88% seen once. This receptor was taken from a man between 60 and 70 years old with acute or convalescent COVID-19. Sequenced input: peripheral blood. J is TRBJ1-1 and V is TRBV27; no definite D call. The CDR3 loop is CASRRQNTEAFF. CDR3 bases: TGTGCCAGCAGGCGACAGAACACTGAAGCTTTCTTT.